These 8 T cell receptor beta chains share one sample of origin, sequenced in a study of cytomegalovirus exposure and HLA in healthy donors (dated by TCRdb to 2016 to 2017). To prepare the library, the immunoSEQ multiplex PCR assay was applied. The multiplex PCR relied on a mix of 60 forward primers for TCR Vbeta segments and 13 reverse primers for TCR Jbeta segments. The source is immuneACCESS, and TCRdb retained only in-frame sequences with V and J called. Part of the clones is not carried over; for the studies checked, unresolved V genes explain less than half of this, and the remainder is unexplained. The table for this sample records about 46,000 clones. Jointly, the top ten make up about 1% of the sample. Input material: PBMCs. The receptors stem from a woman aged 40 to 55 in good health and CMV-seronegative.

V and J are TRBV27 and TRBJ1-2; D is perhaps TRBD1 (6 bases). V dropped 5 bases and J dropped 5 bases, with 15 bases sitting between them. The CDR3 has 14 residues. Germline CDR1 reads MNHEY; CDR2 reads SMNVEV (reference sequence). CDR3 loop: CASSTMSTGYGYTF. CDR3 nucleotide sequence: TGTGCCAGCAGTACAATGTCCACAGGGTATGGCTACACCTTC.

V and J are TRBV19 and TRBJ2-5, with TRBD2 matching over 7 bases. The CDR3 sequence is 15 residues long. Losses at the gene ends were 3 bases for V and 4 bases for J; bases not matched to a gene: 8. From germline, CDR1 is LNHDA and CDR2 SQIVND (reference sequence). The CDR3, as DNA: TGTGCCAGTAGTATGGGGGAAGGGAGGGGAGAGACCCAGTACTTC. It specifies CASSMGEGRGETQYF.

This sequence joins TRBV15 and TRBJ2-4; weak D call: TRBD2 (6 bases). Looked up from germline, CDR1 is LNHNV and CDR2 is YYDKDF (reference sequence). Trimming removed 0 bases from V and 14 bases from J, with 11 bases in between. This CDR3 is 12 amino acids long. The CDR3 DNA sequence: TGTGCCACCAGCAGAGATAGGACTAATGAGTACTTC. As protein: CATSRDRTNEYF.

CDR3 loop: CASNGAGAMTGELFF. The DNA of the CDR3 is TGTGCCAGCAACGGAGCGGGAGCAATGACCGGGGAGCTGTTTTTT. The chain recombines TRBV4-2 with TRBJ2-2, with 8 bases aligning to TRBD2. CDR3 length: 15 amino acids. Germline V gene lookup returns CDR1 LGHNA and CDR2 YNFKEQ. Germline trimming cut 7 bases from V and 5 bases from J; bases unmatched to any gene: 9.

The chain joins TRBV7-3 to TRBJ2-1, with 7 positions matching TRBD2. Unmatched junction bases numbered 4, after V lost 5 bases and J lost 9 bases. Germline V lookup: CDR1 SGHTA, CDR2 FQGTGA. The CDR3 is 12 amino acids. The CDR3 spells CASSEGLSEQFF. For the CDR3, the DNA is TGTGCCAGCAGCGAGGGACTAAGTGAGCAGTTCTTC. Filled out from reference TRBV7-3 and TRBJ2-1, the complete variable domain reads GAGVSQTPSNKVTEKGKYVELRCDPISGHTALYWYRQSLGQGPEFLIYFQGTGAADDSGLPNDRFFAVRPEGSVSTLKIQRTERGDSAVYLCASSEGLSEQFFGPGTRLTVL.

The rearrangement uses TRBV9 and TRBJ2-3; TRBD2 agrees at 8 bases. V gave up 2 bases and J gave up 2 bases; unmatched junction bases: 1. The CDR3 is made up of 14 amino acids. Germline CDR1 SGDLS, CDR2 YYNGEE. CDR3 coding DNA: TGTGCCAGCAGCGTTAGCGGGACCACAGATACGCAGTATTTT. It yields the protein CASSVSGTTDTQYF.

The V call is TRBV7-2, the J call TRBJ1-1; 7 bases line up with TRBD1. The J segment lost 1 base and the V segment lost 3 bases, leaving 2 bases of the junction unmatched. The CDR3 spans 14 residues. Germline CDR1 and CDR2: SGHTA and FQGNSA. CDR3 sequence (DNA): TGTGCCAGCAGCTTCGACAGGGCGAACACTGAAGCTTTCTTT. As protein: CASSFDRANTEAFF.

The chain employs TRBV5-1 and TRBJ2-7, with 9 bases that match TRBD2. Germline trimming cut 0 bases from V and 6 bases from J; bases unmatched to any gene: 4. The CDR3 runs 14 residues. CDR1 and CDR2 (germline): SGHRS, YFSETQ. The CDR3 DNA reads as TGCGCCAGCAGCTTGGTAGCGGGAGTTGGCGAGCAGTACTTC. Its protein product is CASSLVAGVGEQYF.